This TCR beta chain was identified in a study of shared T cell receptors in the human thymus. Here immunoSEQ multiplex PCR was the method, and the copy in TCRdb shows in-frame clones only, minus some. The table includes around 730,000 clones, around 85% detected once. This same sample was also taken into another study, of human thymus T cells.

The clonotype originates from a girl under three years old with a congenital heart defect. Source material: thymocytes.

The DNA of the CDR3 is TGTGCCAGCAGCGCCTCGACAGGGGATATGAACACTGAAGCTTTCTTT. This sequence encodes CASSASTGDMNTEAFF. The chain carries TRBV5-6 and TRBJ1-1; 8 bases are shared with TRBD1. Per the germline V gene, CDR1 is SGHDT and CDR2 is YYEEEE. This CDR3 comprises 16 residues. V lost 4 bases and J lost 0; bases outside the gene matches: 8.